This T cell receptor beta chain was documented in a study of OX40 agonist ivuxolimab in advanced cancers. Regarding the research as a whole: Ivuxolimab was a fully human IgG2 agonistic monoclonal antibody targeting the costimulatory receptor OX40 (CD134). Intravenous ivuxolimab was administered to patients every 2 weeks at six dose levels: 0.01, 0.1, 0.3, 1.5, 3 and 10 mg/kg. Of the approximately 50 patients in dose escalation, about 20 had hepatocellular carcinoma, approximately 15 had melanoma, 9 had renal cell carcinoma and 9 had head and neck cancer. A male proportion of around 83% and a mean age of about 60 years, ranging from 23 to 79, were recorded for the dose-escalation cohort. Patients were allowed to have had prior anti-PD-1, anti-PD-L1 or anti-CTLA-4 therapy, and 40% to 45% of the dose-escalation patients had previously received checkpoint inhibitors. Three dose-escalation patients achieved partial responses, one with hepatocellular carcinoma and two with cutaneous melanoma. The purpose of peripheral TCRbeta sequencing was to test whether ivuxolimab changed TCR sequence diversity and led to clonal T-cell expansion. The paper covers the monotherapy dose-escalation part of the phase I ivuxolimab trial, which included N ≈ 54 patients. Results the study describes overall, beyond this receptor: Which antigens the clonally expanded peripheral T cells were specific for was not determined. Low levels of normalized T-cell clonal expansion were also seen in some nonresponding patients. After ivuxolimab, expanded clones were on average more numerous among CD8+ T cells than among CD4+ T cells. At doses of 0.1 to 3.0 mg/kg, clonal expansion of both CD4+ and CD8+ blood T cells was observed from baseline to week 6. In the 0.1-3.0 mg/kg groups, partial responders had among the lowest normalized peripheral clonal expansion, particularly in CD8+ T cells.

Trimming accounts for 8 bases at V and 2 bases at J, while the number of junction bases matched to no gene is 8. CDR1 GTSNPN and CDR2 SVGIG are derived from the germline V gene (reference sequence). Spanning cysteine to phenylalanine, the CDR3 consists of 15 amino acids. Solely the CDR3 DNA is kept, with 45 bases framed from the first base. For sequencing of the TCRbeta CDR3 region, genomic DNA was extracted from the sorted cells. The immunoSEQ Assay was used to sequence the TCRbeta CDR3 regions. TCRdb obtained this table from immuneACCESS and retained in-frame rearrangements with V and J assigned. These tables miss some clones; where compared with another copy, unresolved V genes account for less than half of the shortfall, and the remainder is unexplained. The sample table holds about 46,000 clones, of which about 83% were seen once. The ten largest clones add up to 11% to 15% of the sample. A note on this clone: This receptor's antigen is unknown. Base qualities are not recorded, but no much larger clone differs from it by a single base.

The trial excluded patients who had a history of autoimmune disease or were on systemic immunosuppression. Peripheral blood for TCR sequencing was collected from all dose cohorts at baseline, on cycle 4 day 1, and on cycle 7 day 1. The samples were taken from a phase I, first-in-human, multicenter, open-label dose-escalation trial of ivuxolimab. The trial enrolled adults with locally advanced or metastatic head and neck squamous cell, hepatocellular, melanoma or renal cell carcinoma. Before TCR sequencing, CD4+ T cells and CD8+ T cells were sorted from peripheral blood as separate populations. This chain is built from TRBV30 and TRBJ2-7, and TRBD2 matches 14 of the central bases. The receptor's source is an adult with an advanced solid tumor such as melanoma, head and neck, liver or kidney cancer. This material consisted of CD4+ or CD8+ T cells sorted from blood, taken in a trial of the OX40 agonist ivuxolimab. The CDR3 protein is CAREGLAGDTYEQYF. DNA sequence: TGTGCCAGAGAGGGACTAGCGGGAGACACCTACGAGCAGTACTTC.